This T cell receptor (beta chain) was observed in a study of blood T cell repertoires in COVID-19. Here immunoSEQ multiplex PCR was the method, and the copy in TCRdb shows in-frame clones only, minus some. There are tens of thousands of clones in the sample; 74% occur only once, and just over 2.5% lies in the top ten. Trimming stripped 1 base from V and 4 bases from J, with 14 bases between. This CDR3 contains 15 residues. Germline V gene data show CDR1 as SGHRS and CDR2 as YFSETQ. Input material: peripheral blood. The gene calls are TRBV5-1 and TRBJ2-5; possibly TRBD1 for D (5 bases). This TCR was sampled from a human donor with acute or convalescent COVID-19. The donor label of this sample is uncertain. CDR3 sequence reads: CASSLTRREGETQYF. In nucleotides, the CDR3 is TGCGCCAGCAGCTTGACCCGCAGGGAAGGAGAGACCCAGTACTTC.